Sequencing of this TCR beta chain was carried out in a study of human T cells and chemical hapten exposure. Broader study findings: Compared to controls, expanded TCRs made significantly more large clusters of similar CDR3s.

Noted time point: patch test 3, about 24 weeks after DPC sensitization. Stated treatment: therapeutic diphenylcyclopropenone sensitization with weekly scalp DPC. In TCRdb, the RACE reads were re-called with MiXCR into one record per CDR3 protein. The table shows 50,000 to 70,000 distinct CDR3 sequences, with 9.5% to 15% occurring only once. This clonotype turned up a few times. Antigen specificity is unknown. After removal of 6 bases from V and 4 bases from J, the junction contained 6 bases not matched to a gene. Germline V gives CDR1 DFQATT, CDR2 SNEGSKA (reference sequence). The CDR3 runs 13 residues.

The TCR originated in a man younger than 40 with alopecia areata. Some clones in this sample may be carry-over from other donors' samples. The rearrangement joins TRBV20-1 to TRBJ2-5; TRBD1 matches at 9 bases. Sequenced here: whole blood, sampled in connection with sensitization to the hapten diphenylcyclopropenone (DPC). The CDR3 DNA reads as TGCAGTGCCTCTACAGGGGGCAGAGAGACCCAGTACTTC. Amino acid sequence: CSASTGGRETQYF.